These T cell receptor beta chains were read from a single sample in a study of cytomegalovirus exposure and HLA in healthy donors. Clones were read by immunoSEQ multiplex PCR, and TCRdb kept only the in-frame ones, dropping some. Of about 92,000 clones in the sample, 84% were seen once. Input material: PBMCs. The receptors derive from a woman aged 18-29 years in good health and CMV-seropositive. CDR3s include the opening cysteine and the closing phenylalanine or tryptophan. A D gene is named only where the DNA matches it firmly. Where a row states a size, it is once, few, many or the class of an expanded clone; other rows omit it.

j_gene,d_gene,v_gene,abundance,CDR3aa,CDR3nt
TRBJ1-5,TRBD1,TRBV11-1,.,CASSWGTGVGQPQHF,TGTGCCAGCAGCTGGGGGACAGGGGTTGGGCAGCCCCAGCATTTT
TRBJ1-1,.,TRBV4-1,.,CASSHLSQVGMNTEAFF,TGCGCCAGCAGCCATCTTTCGCAGGTTGGAATGAACACTGAAGCTTTCTTT
TRBJ2-7,.,TRBV30,.,CAWSVGEAKYF,TGTGCCTGGAGTGTCGGGGAGGCGAAGTACTTC
TRBJ1-2,.,TRBV6-5,.,CASSYSVQGGDGYTF,TGTGCCAGCAGTTACTCGGTCCAGGGCGGAGATGGCTACACCTTC
TRBJ1-1,TRBD1,TRBV18,.,CASSPTGEGNTEAFF,TGTGCCAGCTCACCGACAGGGGAGGGGAACACTGAAGCTTTCTTT
TRBJ2-3,TRBD1,TRBV6-1,once,CATDRATRTDTQYF,TGTGCCACGGACAGGGCTACACGCACAGATACGCAGTATTTT
TRBJ1-1,.,TRBV19,.,CASSMQGLAEAFF,TGTGCCAGTAGTATGCAGGGGCTTGCTGAAGCTTTCTTT
TRBJ2-1,.,TRBV4-1,.,CASSRIGLGGNNEQFF,TGCGCCAGCAGCCGAATCGGACTAGGGGGTAACAATGAGCAGTTCTTC
TRBJ2-7,.,TRBV6-1,.,CASRPAGIAYEQYF,TGTGCCAGCAGACCCGCGGGTATTGCCTACGAGCAGTACTTC
TRBJ2-7,TRBD1,TRBV12-5,.,CASGVDRGRGGGREQYF,TGTGCTAGTGGGGTAGACAGGGGGCGAGGCGGGGGGAGGGAGCAGTACTTC
TRBJ2-5,TRBD2,TRBV27,.,CASSSRGDAVVQETQYF,TGTGCCAGCAGTTCCCGGGGGGACGCGGTCGTACAAGAGACCCAGTACTTC
TRBJ2-1,TRBD2,TRBV28,.,CASSSLAGGYNEQFF,TGTGCCAGCAGTTCGTTAGCGGGAGGGTACAATGAGCAGTTCTTC
TRBJ2-1,.,TRBV15,.,CATSRDRGGQTGEQFF,TGTGCCACCAGCAGAGATAGGGGGGGCCAAACGGGTGAGCAGTTCTTC
TRBJ1-4,TRBD1,TRBV18,.,CASSPFADRGDEMLFF,TGTGCCAGCTCACCCTTCGCGGACAGGGGGGATGAAATGCTGTTTTTT
TRBJ2-1,.,TRBV28,.,CASSASGTIQQFF,TGTGCCAGCAGTGCCTCAGGGACAATACAGCAGTTCTTC
TRBJ2-7,.,TRBV4-1,.,CASSRGRGLSYEQYF,TGCGCCAGCAGCCGAGGCCGGGGACTCTCCTACGAGCAGTACTTC
TRBJ2-7,TRBD2,TRBV10-3,.,CAISRTSGDYEQYF,TGTGCCATCAGCCGGACTAGCGGTGATTACGAGCAGTACTTC
TRBJ2-1,TRBD2,TRBV5-6,few,CASSSMREGRNEQFF,TGTGCCAGCAGCTCCATGCGGGAGGGCCGCAATGAGCAGTTCTTC
TRBJ2-1,TRBD1,TRBV28,.,CASSVEDRQQFF,TGTGCCAGCAGCGTGGAGGACAGGCAGCAGTTCTTC
TRBJ2-3,.,TRBV7-9,.,CASSSLEGPSDTQYF,TGTGCCAGCAGCTCCCTGGAGGGGCCGTCAGATACGCAGTATTTT
TRBJ2-1,.,TRBV11-2,few,CASSPQAQTYNEQFF,TGTGCCAGCAGCCCACAGGCCCAGACCTACAATGAGCAGTTCTTC
TRBJ2-3,TRBD2,TRBV19,.,CASSIGLAGGGDTQYF,TGTGCCAGTAGTATAGGACTAGCGGGAGGTGGAGATACGCAGTATTTT
TRBJ1-2,TRBD1,TRBV14,.,CASSPGQNYGYTF,TGTGCCAGCAGCCCGGGACAGAACTATGGCTACACCTTC
TRBJ2-7,.,TRBV1,once,CTSPRASGPYEQYF,TGCACCAGCCCTCGGGCTAGCGGGCCCTACGAGCAGTACTTC
TRBJ2-1,TRBD2,TRBV18,.,CASSPLAGIYNEQFF,TGTGCCAGCTCACCTCTAGCGGGAATTTACAATGAGCAGTTCTTC
TRBJ1-2,.,TRBV7-2,large,CASSLDFPIYGYTF,TGTGCCAGCAGCTTGGACTTTCCCATCTATGGCTACACCTTC
TRBJ2-1,TRBD2,TRBV15,.,CATSSERGLAGEQFF,TGTGCCACCAGCAGCGAACGGGGACTAGCGGGGGAGCAGTTCTTC
TRBJ1-2,TRBD1,TRBV29-1,few,CSVDRGDYGYTF,TGCAGCGTTGACAGGGGGGACTATGGCTACACCTTC
TRBJ1-2,.,TRBV18,.,CASSQNQAGNYGYTF,TGTGCCAGCTCACAAAATCAGGCGGGTAACTATGGCTACACCTTC
TRBJ1-2,.,TRBV6-4,.,CASSDSPFPARDGYTF,TGTGCCAGCAGTGACTCGCCCTTCCCTGCCAGGGATGGCTACACCTTC